The sequence of this T cell receptor (beta chain) was determined in a study of cytomegalovirus exposure and HLA in healthy donors. Whole-study results and caveats: Among immune exposure information, only CMV serostatus was available. Previous analysis showed most TCR beta V segments were productive about 90% or about 30% of the time. Both high specificity and high sensitivity reportedly marked the classifier's diagnosis of cytomegalovirus status.

Concerning this clone itself: Antigen specificity is unknown.

The PCR contained 60 Vbeta and 13 Jbeta primers. Method: immunoSEQ multiplex PCR; TCRdb's copy keeps in-frame clones and lacks some. Of around 210,000 clones in the sample, 80% to 90% were seen once. The junction had 7 bases not matched to a gene; V was cut back by 4 bases and J by 10 bases. CDR3 length: 13 residues. Germline CDR1 reads SGHNT; CDR2 reads YENEEA. J is TRBJ2-4 and V is TRBV11-3; TRBD1 agrees at 7 bases. Sequenced input: PBMCs. The receptor was isolated from a girl aged 2 to 9 in good health and CMV-seronegative. This CDR3 reads CASSSRPGQIQYF. The CDR3 nucleotides are TGTGCCAGCAGCTCCCGCCCGGGACAGATTCAGTACTTC.